The T cell receptor (beta chain) under discussion was sequenced for a study of CD4 T cells in relation to SARS-CoV-2 and coronaviruses. CD4+ T cells from unexposed donors were obtained before the COVID-19 pandemic (2011-2018). This clone has just one count. The data were produced by immunoSEQ multiplex PCR, yet TCRdb's version contains in-frame clones alone and is incomplete. Altogether about 65,000 clones are present, 87% being singletons, with the ten largest covering 1.6%. The receptor's source is a human donor in good health. Sequenced: memory CD4+ T cells from PBMCs.

The CDR3 loop is CASSLQTGDETQYF. The CDR3 bases are TGTGCCAGCAGTCTCCAGACAGGGGATGAGACCCAGTACTTC. The chain links TRBV2 to TRBJ2-5; 8 positions agree with TRBD1. With V trimmed by 5 bases and J by 5 bases, 7 bases remained unmatched. The CDR3 extends over 14 amino acids. Germline values: CDR1 SNHLY, CDR2 FYNNEI.